The 17 T cell receptor beta chains listed next were all sequenced from one sample in a study of T cells and Merkel cell carcinoma outcomes. The protocol was immunoSEQ multiplex PCR, while the TCRdb copy is restricted to in-frame clones and leaves out a portion. The sample carries fewer than 5,500 clones, nearly 95% recorded once. Sequenced: tumor tissue from Merkel cell carcinoma. These receptors were obtained from a human donor with Merkel cell carcinoma.

The V call is TRBV6-5, the J call TRBJ1-6; TRBD1 aligns across 7 bases. CDR3 length: 13 amino acids. CDR1 and CDR2 from the germline V gene are MNHEY and SVGAGI. V shed 6 bases and J 9 bases; nucleotides not matched to a gene: 5. The CDR3 region is CASRSTGASPLHF. The CDR3, as DNA: TGTGCCAGCAGGTCCACAGGGGCTTCACCCCTCCACTTT.

V and J are TRBV19 and TRBJ1-1; D is uncertain. The germline CDR1 and CDR2 sequences are LNHDA and SQIVND (reference sequence). This CDR3 has 13 amino acids. Deletions cut 4 bases from V and 2 bases from J, with 8 bases between. CDR3 bases: TGTGCCAGTAGTACACAGCCTAACACTGAAGCTTTCTTT. It specifies CASSTQPNTEAFF.

Worth noting for this clone: The junction and the germline gene differ at one end; a read error may be behind it. J is TRBJ1-5 and V is TRBV28; D uncertain. The V gene's germline CDR1 is MDHEN and CDR2 SYDVKM. The CDR3 extends over 15 amino acids. The CDR3 sequence: CASSLLSVSNQPQHF. The CDR3 DNA follows: TGTGCCAGTAGTTTACTCAGTGTTAGCAATCAGCCCCAGCATTTT.

V gene TRBV27 combines with J gene TRBJ1-2, with 12 bases aligning to TRBD1. The V segment lost 6 bases and the J segment 4 bases; nucleotides outside the gene matches: 6. The CDR3 runs to 15 residues. The germline CDR1 and CDR2 sequences are MNHEY and SMNVEV (reference sequence). The CDR3 nucleotides are TGTGCCAGCAGCAAAGGGGGACAGGGGGCCTATGGCTACACCTTC. This gives the protein CASSKGGQGAYGYTF.

The rearrangement links TRBV27 to TRBJ2-7; D not certain. The CDR3 extends over 11 amino acids. With 9 bases removed from V and 2 bases from J, the gap between germline ends came to 8 bases. Germline V gene data show CDR1 as MNHEY and CDR2 as SMNVEV (reference sequence). DNA of the CDR3: TGTGCCAGTCTACCTCCCTACGAGCAGTACTTC. It translates to CASLPPYEQYF.

V usage is TRBV9 and J usage is TRBJ2-5, with 16 positions matching TRBD2. Germline CDR1 reads SGDLS; CDR2 reads YYNGEE. V lost 4 bases, J lost 2 bases, and 2 bases stayed unmatched. This CDR3 comprises 16 residues. The CDR3 DNA reads as TGTGCCAGCAGCCCGGGACTAGCGGGGGGGCAAGAGACCCAGTACTTC. Protein product: CASSPGLAGGQETQYF.

This chain uses TRBV7-9 with TRBJ2-5; D is unresolved. With 7 bases removed from V and 4 bases from J, the gap between germline ends came to 19 bases. Germline values: CDR1 SEHNR, CDR2 FQNEAQ (reference sequence). There are 15 residues in the CDR3. CDR3 region: CASTPPTRVGETQYF. The CDR3 DNA follows: TGTGCCAGCACCCCTCCGACTCGTGTTGGAGAGACCCAGTACTTC.

V and J are TRBV5-6 and TRBJ1-4; TRBD1 matches at 8 bases. The germline V gene encodes CDR1 SGHDT and CDR2 YYEEEE. The CDR3 is 13 residues long. V shed 4 bases, J shed 6 bases, and the junction held 2 bases outside the gene matches. The CDR3 DNA is TGTGCCAGCAGCCTGGACAGGGATGAAAAACTGTTTTTT. It translates to CASSLDRDEKLFF.

The J gene is TRBJ2-2, the V gene TRBV5-1; TRBD2 matches at 10 bases. Germline lookup yields CDR1 SGHRS and CDR2 YFSETQ. Trimming cost V 4 bases and J 7 bases; bases outside gene matches: 7. This CDR3 is 15 amino acids long. CDR3 DNA: TGCGCCAGCAGCCCGGGACTAGCGTATGACGGGGAGCTGTTTTTT. Translating it yields CASSPGLAYDGELFF. The variable domain in full, completed from reference TRBV5-1 and TRBJ2-2, reads KAGVTQTPRYLIKTRGQQVTLSCSPISGHRSVSWYQQTPGQGLQFLFEYFSETQRNKGNFPGRFSGRQFSNSRSEMNVSTLELGDSALYLCASSPGLAYDGELFFGEGSRLTVL.

The CDR3 DNA sequence: TGTGCCAGCAGTCCTTTAGGCGGGCACCAGCGGAACACCGGGGAGCTGTTTTTT. Amino acid sequence: CASSPLGGHQRNTGELFF. This chain joins TRBV27 and TRBJ2-2; the D gene is possibly TRBD2 (5 bases). CDR3 length: 18 residues. Per germline, CDR1 MNHEY and CDR2 SMNVEV (reference sequence). Trimming took off 5 bases at V and 1 base at J, with 20 bases between the two ends.

The chain links TRBV15 to TRBJ1-1; D remains unclear. The CDR3 is made up of 14 amino acids. Germline-derived CDR1 and CDR2 are LNHNV and YYDKDF (reference sequence). V was pared by 1 base and J by 1 base, with 7 bases between. The CDR3 spells CATSRGLQNTEAFF. For the CDR3, the DNA is TGTGCCACCAGCAGAGGTCTCCAGAACACTGAAGCTTTCTTT.

The chain carries TRBV25-1 and TRBJ2-5; D possibly corresponds to TRBD1 (5 bases). CDR3 length: 12 amino acids. V lost 7 bases and J 6 bases, leaving 12 bases between the germline ends. Germline V gene sequence: CDR1 MGHDK, CDR2 SYGVNS. The CDR3 DNA is TGTGCCAGCAACTCAGGGTGGCAGACCCAGTACTTC. Its translation is CASNSGWQTQYF.

The V call is TRBV5-1, the J call TRBJ1-1; D uncertain. CDR1 is SGHRS, CDR2 YFSETQ, per germline. The CDR3 sequence is 14 residues long. Trimming took off 0 bases at V and 0 bases at J, with 6 bases between the two ends. This CDR3 is CASSLAQMNTEAFF. The CDR3 region has the DNA TGCGCCAGCAGCTTGGCACAGATGAACACTGAAGCTTTCTTT.

The gene calls are TRBV19 and TRBJ1-2; the D gene is possibly TRBD1 (5 bases). This CDR3 is 15 amino acids long. The germline V and J ends were trimmed by 2 bases and 6 bases, with 16 bases remaining between them. Germline CDR1 is LNHDA and CDR2 is SQIVND (reference sequence). CDR3 protein: CASSIQGLGTNGYTF. CDR3 sequence (DNA): TGTGCCAGTAGTATACAGGGACTAGGAACTAATGGCTACACCTTC. Using reference TRBV19 and TRBJ1-2 for the parts outside the CDR3, the full variable domain is DGGITQSPKYLFRKEGQNVTLSCEQNLNHDAMYWYRQDPGQGLRLIYYSQIVNDFQKGDIAEGYSVSREKKESFPLTVTSAQKNPTAFYLCASSIQGLGTNGYTFGSGTRLTVV.

This chain links TRBV18 with TRBJ2-1; D is ambiguous. The CDR3 loop spans 12 amino acids. Germline CDR1 KGHSH, CDR2 LQKENI. Trimming cost V 5 bases and J 7 bases, with 9 bases left between them. CDR3 nucleotides: TGTGCCAGCTCAAAAAACGAGAATGAGCAGTTCTTC. Protein product: CASSKNENEQFF.

The chain uses TRBV7-9 and TRBJ2-1; D remains unclear. This CDR3 spans 12 amino acids. V lost 6 bases to trimming and J lost 7 bases, with 10 bases between them. Germline CDR1 is SEHNR and CDR2 is FQNEAQ (reference sequence). This chain's CDR3 is CASSSPRNEQFF. The DNA for the CDR3 is TGTGCCAGCAGTTCGCCCCGGAATGAGCAGTTCTTC.

The chain is built from TRBV7-2 and TRBJ2-3; no definite D call. Germline values: CDR1 SGHTA, CDR2 FQGNSA. This CDR3 has 14 amino acids. V lost 2 bases to trimming and J lost 0 bases, with 6 bases between them. CDR3 bases: TGTGCCAGCAGCTTAACAATCAGCACAGATACGCAGTATTTT. This translates into CASSLTISTDTQYF.